The clone carrying this TCR beta chain was seen only a few times. TCRdb re-called the RT-PCR reads through MiXCR, storing one row per CDR3 protein. The repertoire has 300,000 to 350,000 distinct CDR3 sequences, approximately 21% of them found once; the top ten carry 10%. These data originate in a study of response to subunit inactivated influenza vaccine. Germline lookup yields CDR1 DFQATT and CDR2 SNEGSKA (reference sequence). CDR3 length equals 15 residues. Trimming removed 2 bases at V and 0 bases at J, with 13 bases between. The chain links TRBV20-1 to TRBJ1-1; no clear D gene. The material sequenced was PBMCs from blood, taken less than 22 months after vaccination. The sequence was obtained from a man between 45 and 75 years old who received an inactivated influenza vaccine. CDR3 residues: CSARSRTDMNTEAFF. CDR3 nucleotide sequence: TGCAGTGCTAGATCCCGGACGGATATGAACACTGAAGCTTTCTTT.